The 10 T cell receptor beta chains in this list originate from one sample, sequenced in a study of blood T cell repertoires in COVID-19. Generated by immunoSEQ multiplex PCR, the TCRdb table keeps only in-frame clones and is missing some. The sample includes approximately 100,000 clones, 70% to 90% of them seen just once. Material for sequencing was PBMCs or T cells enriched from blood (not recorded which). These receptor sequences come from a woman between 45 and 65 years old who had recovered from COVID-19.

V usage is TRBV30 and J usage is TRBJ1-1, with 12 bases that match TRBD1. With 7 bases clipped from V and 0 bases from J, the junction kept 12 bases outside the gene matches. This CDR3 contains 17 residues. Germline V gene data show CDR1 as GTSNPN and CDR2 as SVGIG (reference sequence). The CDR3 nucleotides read TGTGCCTCGGCGAAACCGGGACAGGGGGCCCTGAACACTGAAGCTTTCTTT. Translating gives CASAKPGQGALNTEAFF.

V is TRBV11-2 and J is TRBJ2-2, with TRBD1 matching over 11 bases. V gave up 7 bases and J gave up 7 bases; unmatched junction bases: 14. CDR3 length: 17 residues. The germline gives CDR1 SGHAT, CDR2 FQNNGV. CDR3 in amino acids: CASISFRDRGWNGELFF. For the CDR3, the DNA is TGTGCCAGCATCTCCTTCCGGGACAGGGGGTGGAACGGGGAGCTGTTTTTT.

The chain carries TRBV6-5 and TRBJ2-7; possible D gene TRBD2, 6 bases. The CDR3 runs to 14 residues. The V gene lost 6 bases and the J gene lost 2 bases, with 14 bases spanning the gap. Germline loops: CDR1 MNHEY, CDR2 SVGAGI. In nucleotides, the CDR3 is TGTGCCAGCAGAGTGGGGGGAACCCCCTACGAGCAGTACTTC. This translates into CASRVGGTPYEQYF.

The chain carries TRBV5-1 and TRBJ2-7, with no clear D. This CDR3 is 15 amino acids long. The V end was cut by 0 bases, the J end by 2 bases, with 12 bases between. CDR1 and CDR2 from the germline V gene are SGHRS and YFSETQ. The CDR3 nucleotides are TGCGCCAGCAGCTTGGGAGGCCTACCAACCTACGAGCAGTACTTC. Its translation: CASSLGGLPTYEQYF.

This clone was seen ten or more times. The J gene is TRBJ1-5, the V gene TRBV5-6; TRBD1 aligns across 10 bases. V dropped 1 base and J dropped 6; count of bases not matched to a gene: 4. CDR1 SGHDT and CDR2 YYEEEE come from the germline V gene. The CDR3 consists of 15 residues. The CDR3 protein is CASSLTGQGLQPQHF. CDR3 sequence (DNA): TGTGCCAGCAGCTTGACGGGACAGGGGCTTCAGCCCCAGCATTTT.

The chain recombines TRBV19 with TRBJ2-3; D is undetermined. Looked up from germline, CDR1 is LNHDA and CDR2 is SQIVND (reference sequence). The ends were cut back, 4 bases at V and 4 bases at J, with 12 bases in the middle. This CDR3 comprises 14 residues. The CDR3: CASSRDFPPDTQYF. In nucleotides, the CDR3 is TGTGCCAGTAGTAGAGACTTCCCCCCAGATACGCAGTATTTT.

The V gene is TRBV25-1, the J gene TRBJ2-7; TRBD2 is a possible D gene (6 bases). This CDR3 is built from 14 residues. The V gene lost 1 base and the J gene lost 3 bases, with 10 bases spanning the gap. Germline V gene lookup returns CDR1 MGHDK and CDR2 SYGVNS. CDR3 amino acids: CASSELTSNYEQYF. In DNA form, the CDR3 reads TGTGCCAGCAGTGAATTAACTAGCAACTACGAGCAGTACTTC.

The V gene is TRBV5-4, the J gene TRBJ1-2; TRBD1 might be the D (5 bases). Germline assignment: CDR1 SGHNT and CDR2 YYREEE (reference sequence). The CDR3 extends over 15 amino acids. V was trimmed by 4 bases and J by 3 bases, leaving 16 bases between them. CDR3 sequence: CASSAPGRGDYGYTF. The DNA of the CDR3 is TGTGCCAGCAGCGCACCGGGGCGGGGGGACTATGGCTACACCTTC.

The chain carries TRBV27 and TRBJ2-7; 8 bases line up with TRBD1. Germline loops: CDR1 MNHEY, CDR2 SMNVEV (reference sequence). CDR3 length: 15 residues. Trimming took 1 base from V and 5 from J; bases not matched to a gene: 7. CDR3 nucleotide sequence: TGTGCCAGCAGTTTATTACCAGGGGGCCGGAACGAGCAGTACTTC. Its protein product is CASSLLPGGRNEQYF.

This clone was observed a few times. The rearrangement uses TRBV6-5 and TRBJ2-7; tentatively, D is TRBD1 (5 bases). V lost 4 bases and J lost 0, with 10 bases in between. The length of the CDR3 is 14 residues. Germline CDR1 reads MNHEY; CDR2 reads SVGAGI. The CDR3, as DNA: TGTGCCAGCAGTTTCACAGGATCCTCCTACGAGCAGTACTTC. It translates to CASSFTGSSYEQYF.